This T cell receptor (beta chain) came from a study of shared clonotypes between healthy human individuals. Study findings and constraints: The diversity represented, both genetic and in exposure history, was limited by few donors. Between several donors, naive CD4 clonotypes were shared at a level of approximately 5%.

Looked up from germline, CDR1 is SGHDT and CDR2 is YYEEEE. This CDR3 comprises 15 residues. V was shortened by 6 bases and J by 0 bases, with 13 bases between the two germline ends. CD45RA-negative memory and CD45RA+ naive subsets were split from the CD4+ cells. For this clone: Antigen: not known.

Genomic DNA belonging to each subset was distributed in equal measure over several immunoSEQ plates. Method: immunoSEQ multiplex PCR; TCRdb's copy keeps in-frame clones and lacks some. The repertoire holds some 2.1 million clones, with 85% to 95% as singletons. Source material: naive CD4+ T cells sorted from blood. The subset: CD45RA+ positively selected. This clonotype was sampled from a young man in good health. V is TRBV5-6 and J is TRBJ1-3; D call uncertain. The DNA of the CDR3 is TGTGCCAGCACCCCAAGGAGGAGCTCTGGAAACACCATATATTTT. Translated: CASTPRRSSGNTIYF. The variable domain in full, with the rest retrieved from reference TRBV5-6 and TRBJ1-3, is DAGVTQSPTHLIKTRGQQVTLRCSPKSGHDTVSWYQQALGQGPQFIFQYYEEEERQRGNFPDRFSGHQFPNYSSELNVNALLLGDSALYLCASTPRRSSGNTIYFGEGSWLTVV.